The table lists the clone carrying this TCR beta chain with a count of one. The ends were cut back, 6 bases at V and 2 bases at J, with 8 bases in the middle. The CDR3 spans 13 residues. CDR1 MNHEY and CDR2 SMNVEV come from the germline V gene (reference sequence). Here immunoSEQ multiplex PCR was the method, and the copy in TCRdb shows in-frame clones only, minus some. The sample includes fewer than 60,000 clones, 75% to 90% of them seen just once. This entry comes from a study of OX40 agonist ivuxolimab in advanced cancers. Study at large: Eligibility rules accepted prior anti-PD-1, anti-PD-L1 or anti-CTLA-4 therapy, and 30% to 40% had some.

V gene TRBV27 combines with J gene TRBJ1-5, with D unresolved. The starting material was CD4+ or CD8+ T cells sorted from blood, obtained in a trial of the OX40 agonist ivuxolimab. The TCR sequence derives from an adult with an advanced solid tumor such as melanoma, head and neck, liver or kidney cancer. The CDR3 region is CASSPLGNQPQHF. The CDR3 bases are TGTGCCAGCAGCCCTTTAGGCAATCAGCCCCAGCATTTT.